A single TCR beta chain is shown here with its context. Regions amplified from RNA transcripts were the TCR beta CDR3 regions. HTBI primers drove first-round RT-PCR of the TCR CDR3. TCRdb independently ran MiXCR on the multiplex PCR reads; one entry per CDR3 protein. The table shows hundreds of thousands of distinct CDR3 sequences, with about 14% occurring only once. The data originate from a study of T cells in Graves' hyperthyroidism and ophthalmopathy. No progression to ophthalmopathy during 18 months of follow-up defined stable disease. In patients aged 18 to 65, hyperthyroidism was newly diagnosed, with duration under 2 months. Lactation, pregnancy, other autoimmune disease or uncontrolled infection excluded patients. After removal of 7 bases from V and 4 bases from J, the junction contained 6 bases not matched to a gene. From germline, CDR1 is MNHEY and CDR2 SVGEGT. This CDR3 contains 15 residues.

The TCR originated in a woman younger than 35 with Graves' hyperthyroidism. Sequencing input: blood. The rearrangement joins TRBV6-2 or TRBV6-3 to TRBJ2-3; 12 bases line up with TRBD2. Here the CDR3 reads CASTWLAGGSDTQYF. CDR3 sequence (DNA): TGTGCCAGCACCTGGCTAGCGGGAGGGTCAGATACGCAGTATTTT.